This TCR beta chain stems from a study of blood T cell repertoires in COVID-19. Clones were sequenced by immunoSEQ multiplex PCR, and TCRdb holds only the in-frame ones, with some missing. The table records 150,000 to 200,000 clones, roughly 87% of them present only once. CDR3 size: 13 residues. Germline CDR1 and CDR2: SGHVS and FQNEAQ. V dropped 3 bases and J dropped 4 bases, with 10 bases sitting between them. The rearrangement links TRBV7-8 to TRBJ2-7, with TRBD2 as a possible D gene (6 bases). The receptor was derived from a man aged 18 to 29 who had recovered from COVID-19. Input material: peripheral blood. CDR3 residues: CASSFSGRYEQYF. In DNA form, the CDR3 reads TGTGCCAGCAGCTTTAGCGGCCGTTACGAGCAGTACTTC.